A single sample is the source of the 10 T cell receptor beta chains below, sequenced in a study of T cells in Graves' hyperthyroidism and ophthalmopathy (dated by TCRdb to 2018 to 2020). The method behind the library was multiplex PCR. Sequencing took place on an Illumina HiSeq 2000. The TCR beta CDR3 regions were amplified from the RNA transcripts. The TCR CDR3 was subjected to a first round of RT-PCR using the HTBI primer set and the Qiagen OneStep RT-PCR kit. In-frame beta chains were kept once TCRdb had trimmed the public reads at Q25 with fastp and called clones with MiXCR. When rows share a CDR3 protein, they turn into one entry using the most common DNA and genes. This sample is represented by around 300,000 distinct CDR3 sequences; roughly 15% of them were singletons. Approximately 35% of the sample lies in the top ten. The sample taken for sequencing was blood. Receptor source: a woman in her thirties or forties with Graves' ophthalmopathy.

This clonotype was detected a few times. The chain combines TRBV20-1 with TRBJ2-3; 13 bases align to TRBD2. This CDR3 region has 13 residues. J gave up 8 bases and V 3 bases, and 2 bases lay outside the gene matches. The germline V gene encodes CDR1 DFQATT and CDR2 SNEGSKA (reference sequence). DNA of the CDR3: TGCAGTGCTAGTGGACTAGCGGGGGCTACGCAGTATTTT. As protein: CSASGLAGATQYF.

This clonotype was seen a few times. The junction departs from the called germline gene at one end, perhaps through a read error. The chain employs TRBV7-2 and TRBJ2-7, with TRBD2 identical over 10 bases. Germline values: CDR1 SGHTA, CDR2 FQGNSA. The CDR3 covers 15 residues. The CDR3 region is CASGFVAGGTYEQYF. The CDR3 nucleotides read TGTGCCAGCGGCTTCGTAGCGGGGGGAACCTACGAGCAGTACTTC.

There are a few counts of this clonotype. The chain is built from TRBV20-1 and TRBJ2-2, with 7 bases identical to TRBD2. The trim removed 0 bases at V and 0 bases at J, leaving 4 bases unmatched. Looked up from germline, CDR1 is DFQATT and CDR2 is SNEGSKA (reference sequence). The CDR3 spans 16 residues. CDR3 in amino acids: CSARDLAAPNTGELFF. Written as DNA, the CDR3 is TGCAGTGCTAGAGATCTAGCGGCTCCGAACACCGGGGAGCTGTTTTTT.

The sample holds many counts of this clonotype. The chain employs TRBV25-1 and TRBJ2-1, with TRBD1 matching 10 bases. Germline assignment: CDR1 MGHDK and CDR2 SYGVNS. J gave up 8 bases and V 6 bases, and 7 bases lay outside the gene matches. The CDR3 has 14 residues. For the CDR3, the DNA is TGTGCCAGCAGGGCGACAGGGGGCTGGGATGAGCAGTTCTTC. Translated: CASRATGGWDEQFF. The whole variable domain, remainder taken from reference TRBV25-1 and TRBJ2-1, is EADIYQTPRYLVIGTGKKITLECSQTMGHDKMYWYQQDPGMELHLIHYSYGVNSTEKGDLSSESTVSRIRTEHFPLTLESARPSHTSQYLCASRATGGWDEQFFGPGTRLTVL.

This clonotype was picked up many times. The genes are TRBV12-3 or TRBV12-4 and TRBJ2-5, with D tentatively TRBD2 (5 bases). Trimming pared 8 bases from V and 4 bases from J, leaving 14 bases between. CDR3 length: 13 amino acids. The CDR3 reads CASSRGWRETQYF. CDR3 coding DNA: TGTGCCAGCTCCCGGGGATGGAGAGAGACCCAGTACTTC.

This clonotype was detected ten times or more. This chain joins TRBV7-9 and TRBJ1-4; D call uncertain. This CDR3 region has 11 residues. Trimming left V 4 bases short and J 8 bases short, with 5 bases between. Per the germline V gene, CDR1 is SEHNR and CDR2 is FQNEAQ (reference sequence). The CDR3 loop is CASSSLEKLFF. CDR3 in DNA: TGTGCCAGCAGCTCCCTAGAAAAACTGTTTTTT.

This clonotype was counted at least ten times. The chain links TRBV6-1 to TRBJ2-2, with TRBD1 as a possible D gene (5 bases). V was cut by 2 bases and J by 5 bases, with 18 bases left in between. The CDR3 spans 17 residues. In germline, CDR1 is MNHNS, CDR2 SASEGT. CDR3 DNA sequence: TGTGCCAGCAGTGAATTTTTAGAGACAGAACTAACCGGGGAGCTGTTTTTT. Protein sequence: CASSEFLETELTGELFF.

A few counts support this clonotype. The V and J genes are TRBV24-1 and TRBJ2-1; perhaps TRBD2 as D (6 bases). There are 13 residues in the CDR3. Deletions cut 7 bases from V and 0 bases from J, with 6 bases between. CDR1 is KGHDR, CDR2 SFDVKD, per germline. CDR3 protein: CATRGGSYNEQFF. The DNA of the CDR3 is TGTGCCACCAGGGGAGGCTCCTACAATGAGCAGTTCTTC.

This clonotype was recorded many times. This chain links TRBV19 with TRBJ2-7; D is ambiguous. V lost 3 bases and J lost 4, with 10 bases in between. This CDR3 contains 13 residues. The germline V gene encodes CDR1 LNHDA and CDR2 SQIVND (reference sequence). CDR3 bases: TGTGCCAGTAGTATTGGCAGAACGTACGAGCAGTACTTC. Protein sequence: CASSIGRTYEQYF.

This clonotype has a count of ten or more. The CDR3 spells CASSTGQGGNQPQHF. CDR3 in DNA: TGTGCCAGCAGCACGGGACAGGGAGGCAATCAGCCCCAGCATTTT. V usage is TRBV5-5 and J usage is TRBJ1-5; 9 nucleotides line up with TRBD1. Germline values: CDR1 SGHKS, CDR2 YYEKEE (reference sequence). There are 15 residues in the CDR3. The trim removed 4 bases at V and 2 bases at J, leaving 4 bases unmatched.